These 13 T cell receptor beta chains originate from one sample sequenced in a study of early T cells in non-severe SARS-CoV-2 infection. Via MiXCR, TCRdb re-called the 5' RACE reads, giving one row per CDR3 protein. This repertoire shows some 57,000 distinct CDR3 sequences, around 8.6% found once; its top ten account for approximately 4%. The input for sequencing was whole blood, taken at baseline. Receptor source: an adult who was a healthcare worker with PCR-confirmed SARS-CoV-2 infection or an uninfected control (not recorded which).

By proportion, this clonotype is medium-sized. The rearrangement joins TRBV18 to TRBJ2-5; D not certain. Deletions cut 4 bases from V and 0 bases from J, with 3 bases between. This CDR3 comprises 12 residues. CDR1 is KGHSH, CDR2 LQKENI, per germline. This CDR3 reads CASSLYQETQYF. DNA of the CDR3: TGTGCCAGCTCACTTTACCAAGAGACCCAGTACTTC. Drawing the rest from reference TRBV18 and TRBJ2-5, the complete variable domain is NAGVMQNPRHLVRRRGQEARLRCSPMKGHSHVYWYRQLPEEGLKFMVYLQKENIIDESGMPKERFSAEFPKEGPSILRIQQVVRGDSAAYFCASSLYQETQYFGPGTRLLVL.

This clonotype was seen a handful of times. The chain's CDR3 is CASSPRTSGPGYEQYF. The CDR3 nucleotides read TGTGCCAGCAGCCCCCGGACTAGCGGGCCAGGCTACGAGCAGTACTTC. V and J are TRBV9 and TRBJ2-7; 11 bases are shared with TRBD2. From germline, CDR1 is SGDLS and CDR2 YYNGEE. There are 16 residues in the CDR3. V dropped 4 bases and J dropped 3; count of bases not matched to a gene: 9.

This clonotype was detected only a few times. The V call is TRBV11-3, the J call TRBJ1-1; tentative D call: TRBD1 (5 bases). V was shortened by 1 base and J by 7 bases, with 10 bases between the two germline ends. Germline values: CDR1 SGHNT, CDR2 YENEEA. This CDR3 has 13 amino acids. CDR3 in amino acids: CASSLGTLYEAFF. The CDR3 DNA reads as TGTGCCAGCAGCTTAGGGACACTATATGAAGCTTTCTTT.

The chain uses TRBV2 and TRBJ2-1; TRBD1 matches at 8 bases. This CDR3 is built from 17 residues. J lost 0 bases, V lost 2 bases, and 6 bases had no gene match. Germline CDR1 is SNHLY and CDR2 is FYNNEI. The CDR3 nucleotides read TGTGCCAGCAGTGAATTTGGACAGGGTAGCTCCTACAATGAGCAGTTCTTC. It specifies CASSEFGQGSSYNEQFF.

This clonotype was found many times. J is TRBJ1-4 and V is TRBV20-1, with TRBD1 as a possible D gene (5 bases). The CDR3 covers 14 residues. V dropped 5 bases and J dropped 10 bases, with 20 bases sitting between them. Germline-derived CDR1 and CDR2 are DFQATT and SNEGSKA (reference sequence). CDR3 DNA sequence: TGCAGTGCTCGAGGGGCGGCAGGGCTCGGAAAACTGTTTTTT. This sequence encodes CSARGAAGLGKLFF.

This clonotype appeared a few times. This rearrangement joins TRBV4-1 to TRBJ1-1; D call uncertain. V lost 0 bases to trimming and J lost 4 bases, with 12 bases between them. Germline V lookup: CDR1 MGHRA, CDR2 YSYEKL. The CDR3 sequence is 15 residues long. The CDR3 DNA is TGCGCCAGCAGCCAAGATTCGGTTTCAGCCACTGAAGCTTTCTTT. This translates into CASSQDSVSATEAFF.

The chain combines TRBV6-2 or TRBV6-3 with TRBJ2-3; D remains ambiguous. Germline assignment: CDR1 MNHEY and CDR2 SVGEGT. The V end lost 7 bases, the J end lost 6 bases, and 17 bases lay between the germline ends. This CDR3 is built from 14 residues. CDR3 DNA sequence: TGTGCCAGCACCCAAGGGTTTCTCCGGGATACGCAGTATTTT. Encoded protein: CASTQGFLRDTQYF.

This clonotype has a count of ten or more. The gene calls are TRBV9 and TRBJ2-7; 7 nucleotides align to TRBD2. Per germline, CDR1 SGDLS and CDR2 YYNGEE. This CDR3 spans 11 amino acids. Trimming took 3 bases from V and 7 from J; bases not matched to a gene: 1. CDR3 sequence reads: CASSGEGEQYF. CDR3 nucleotide sequence: TGTGCCAGCAGCGGGGAGGGGGAGCAGTACTTC.

This clonotype was observed a handful of times. This chain joins TRBV2 and TRBJ2-5; the match to TRBD2 covers 11 bases. Germline values: CDR1 SNHLY, CDR2 FYNNEI. The CDR3 spans 17 residues. The V segment lost 8 bases and the J segment 3 bases; nucleotides outside the gene matches: 14. As DNA, the CDR3 is TGTGCCAGCGAAGGGTCTAGGGCTAGCGGGAGGAAAGAGACCCAGTACTTC. Protein product: CASEGSRASGRKETQYF.

This clonotype appeared many times. This chain joins TRBV12-3 or TRBV12-4 and TRBJ2-3, with 7 bases matching TRBD2. This CDR3 is 16 amino acids long. Losses at the gene ends were 6 bases for V and 0 bases for J; bases not matched to a gene: 9. The DNA for the CDR3 is TGTGCCAGCAGCACGACCTATAGCGGGAGCACAGATACGCAGTATTTT. It yields the protein CASSTTYSGSTDTQYF.

The chain couples TRBV6-5 to TRBJ1-1, with D hard to call. This CDR3 contains 13 residues. V lost 3 bases and J lost 4, with 9 bases in between. The germline V gene has CDR1 MNHEY and CDR2 SVGAGI. For the CDR3, the DNA is TGTGCCAGCAGTTATCAGCCGGGCACTGAAGCTTTCTTT. This encodes CASSYQPGTEAFF.

This clonotype was seen a handful of times. This chain links TRBV6-4 with TRBJ2-1; the match to TRBD1 covers 9 bases. V shed 5 bases, J shed 4 bases, and the junction held 6 bases outside the gene matches. The germline gives CDR1 MRHNA, CDR2 SNTAGT. The CDR3 runs 15 residues. The CDR3 sequence: CASSLDRGMYNEQFF. DNA for the CDR3: TGTGCCAGCAGTCTCGACAGGGGGATGTACAATGAGCAGTTCTTC.

A few counts support this clonotype. This rearrangement joins TRBV7-2 to TRBJ2-7; TRBD2 matches 12 bases. The CDR3 consists of 15 residues. Germline CDR1 and CDR2: SGHTA and FQGNSA. The trim removed 5 bases at V and 9 bases at J, leaving 11 bases unmatched. This CDR3 is CASSPRLAGAIGQYF. CDR3 nucleotide sequence: TGTGCCAGCAGCCCCCGACTAGCGGGAGCCATAGGGCAGTACTTC.